This T cell receptor beta chain stems from a study of patients and donors after allogeneic stem cell transplantation. MiXCR was run by TCRdb on the RT-PCR reads, yielding one entry per CDR3 protein. The sample shows about 410,000 distinct CDR3 sequences, 16% of them seen only once. This clonotype was seen a handful of times. Sample: blood, either unsorted or a sorted T cell fraction (not recorded which). The origin of this receptor is a human donor who was either an allogeneic HSCT recipient or a stem cell or donor lymphocyte infusion donor (not recorded which). It is not recorded whose cells these are; they may come from a transplant donor.

The CDR3 loop reads CASSQDRTQGFHGYTF. DNA for the CDR3: TGTGCCAGCAGCCAAGATCGAACGCAGGGGTTCCATGGCTACACCTTC. This chain connects TRBV3-1 to TRBJ1-2; a possible D gene is TRBD1 (6 bases). This CDR3 has 16 amino acids. Germline CDR1 LGHDT, CDR2 YNNKEL (reference sequence). With 0 bases removed from V and 6 bases from J, the gap between germline ends came to 17 bases. Looking up the rest from reference TRBV3-1 and TRBJ1-2 gives the full variable domain: DTAVSQTPKYLVTQMGNDKSIKCEQNLGHDTMYWYKQDSKKFLKIMFSYNNKELIINETVPNRFSPKSPDKAHLNLHINSLELGDSAVYFCASSQDRTQGFHGYTFGSGTRLTVV.